This record concerns one T cell receptor (beta chain) sequence. Its target is unknown. V lost 8 bases and J lost 3, with 13 bases in between. This CDR3 is 13 amino acids long. Germline CDR1 and CDR2: SNHLY and FYNNEI. This sample is part of a study of blood T cells in healthy people across ages. Study results and limitations: The CMV status of each donor remained undetermined, and this could have confounded shifts in expanded clonotypes. It was the long-lived donors that had more naive CD4+ cells and higher diversity than aged donors. Unsorted PBMC material precluded a definitive naive versus antigen-experienced comparison.

Then a second PCR, running roughly 7 to 11 cycles, was carried out with a sample-barcoded 5' primer and a J-beta primer mix. TCRdb analysed the 5' RACE reads with MiXCR anew, one entry per CDR3 protein. The table lists 1,500,000 or so distinct CDR3 sequences, about 42% of them singletons, with approximately 4.1% in the top ten. Material for sequencing was blood. The TCR comes from a woman between 18 and 29 years old in good health. The chain is built from TRBV2 and TRBJ1-2; weak D call: TRBD1 (6 bases). CDR3 DNA: TGTGCCAGCGACCGGGGGGCGGACTATGGCTACACCTTC. This gives the protein CASDRGADYGYTF.